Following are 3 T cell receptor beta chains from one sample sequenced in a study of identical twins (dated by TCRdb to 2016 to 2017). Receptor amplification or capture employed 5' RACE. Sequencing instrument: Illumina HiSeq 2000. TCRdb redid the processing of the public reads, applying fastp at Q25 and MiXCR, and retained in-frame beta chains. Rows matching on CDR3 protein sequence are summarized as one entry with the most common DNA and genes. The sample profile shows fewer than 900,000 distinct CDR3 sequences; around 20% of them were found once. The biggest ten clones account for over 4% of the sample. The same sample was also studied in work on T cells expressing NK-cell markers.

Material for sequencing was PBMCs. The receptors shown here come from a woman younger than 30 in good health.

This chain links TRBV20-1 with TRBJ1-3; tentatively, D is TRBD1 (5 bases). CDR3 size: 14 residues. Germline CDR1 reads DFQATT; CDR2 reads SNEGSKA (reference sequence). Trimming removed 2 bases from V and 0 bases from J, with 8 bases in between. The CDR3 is CSARRGPSGNTIYF. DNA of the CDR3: TGCAGTGCTAGAAGGGGCCCCTCTGGAAACACCATATATTTT.

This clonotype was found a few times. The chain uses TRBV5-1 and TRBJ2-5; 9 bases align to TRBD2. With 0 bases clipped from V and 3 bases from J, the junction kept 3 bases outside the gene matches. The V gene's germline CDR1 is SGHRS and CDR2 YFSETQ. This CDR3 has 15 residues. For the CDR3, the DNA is TGCGCCAGCAGCTTGGTATCTAGCGGGGAAGAGACCCAGTACTTC. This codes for CASSLVSSGEETQYF. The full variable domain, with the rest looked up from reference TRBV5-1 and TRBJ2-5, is KAGVTQTPRYLIKTRGQQVTLSCSPISGHRSVSWYQQTPGQGLQFLFEYFSETQRNKGNFPGRFSGRQFSNSRSEMNVSTLELGDSALYLCASSLVSSGEETQYFGPGTRLLVL.

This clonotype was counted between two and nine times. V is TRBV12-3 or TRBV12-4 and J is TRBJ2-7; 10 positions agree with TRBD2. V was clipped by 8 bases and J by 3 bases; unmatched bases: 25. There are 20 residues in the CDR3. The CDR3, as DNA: TGTGCCAGCTCTAGCGGGGGTGCCCCTTCTACTAGGTTTTCGGGCTACGAGCAGTACTTC. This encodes CASSSGGAPSTRFSGYEQYF.